The rows below give T cell receptor beta chains drawn from one sample of a study of regulatory T cells in long-lasting Graves disease. TCRdb re-called the multiplex PCR reads through MiXCR, storing one row per CDR3 protein. Of fewer than 650,000 distinct CDR3 sequences in the sample, 15% to 20% were seen once. This same sample was also taken into another study, of T cells in Graves' hyperthyroidism and ophthalmopathy.

Here the sequenced sample was peripheral blood mononuclear cells (PBMCs), taken at new diagnosis, from a patient treated with antithyroid drugs. The receptors here all came from a woman under 40 with Graves disease. Both conserved end residues are part of each CDR3. A D gene is named only where the DNA matches it firmly. Size is stated for part of the rows, as once, few or many counts, or as a class when the clone is expanded.

J | V | size | D | length | CDR3 | DNA
TRBJ1-1 | TRBV7-9 | many | - | 15 | CASSPGIKPYTEAFF | TGTGCCAGCAGCCCTGGGATAAAACCCTACACTGAAGCTTTCTTT
TRBJ2-7 | TRBV9 | many | TRBD1 | 15 | CASSGGQGETYEQYF | TGTGCCAGCAGCGGGGGACAGGGGGAAACCTACGAGCAGTACTTC
TRBJ1-2 | TRBV20-1 | many | TRBD1 | 14 | CSARSSGTDYGYTF | TGCAGTGCTAGGTCCTCCGGGACAGACTATGGCTACACCTTC
TRBJ2-5 | TRBV20-1 | - | TRBD1 | 14 | CSARMAGGAETQYF | TGCAGTGCTAGAATGGCAGGGGGCGCAGAGACCCAGTACTTC
TRBJ1-5 | TRBV28 | many | - | 17 | CASSLQHPGVSNQPQHF | TGTGCCAGCAGTTTACAACATCCAGGGGTTAGCAATCAGCCCCAGCATTTT
TRBJ2-6 | TRBV5-1 | - | - | 15 | CAAPDGTPGANVLTF | TGCGCCGCTCCCGACGGGACGCCTGGGGCCAACGTCCTGACTTTC
TRBJ1-1 | TRBV6-1 | many | - | 13 | CASRTDRNTEAFF | TGTGCCAGCAGAACCGACAGGAACACTGAAGCTTTCTTT
TRBJ2-1 | TRBV29-1 | - | TRBD2 | 13 | CSAEDVAGGVQFF | TGCAGCGCTGAGGATGTAGCGGGAGGGGTGCAGTTCTTC
TRBJ1-6 | TRBV28 | many | TRBD1 | 16 | CASNEPGQGFDSPLHF | TGTGCCAGCAACGAACCGGGACAGGGGTTTGATTCACCCCTCCACTTT
TRBJ2-1 | TRBV27 | many | - | 14 | CASSLYEGVGEQFF | TGTGCCAGCAGTTTATATGAGGGGGTAGGGGAGCAGTTCTTC
TRBJ1-4 | TRBV18 | many | - | 14 | CASSFGTPDEKLFF | TGTGCCAGCTCATTTGGGACGCCGGATGAAAAACTGTTTTTT
TRBJ2-4 | TRBV12-3/TRBV12-4 | few | TRBD1 | 16 | CASRPRSGTGANIQYF | TGTGCCAGCAGGCCACGATCCGGGACAGGGGCGAACATTCAGTACTTC
TRBJ1-5 | TRBV12-3/TRBV12-4 | many | - | 16 | CASSSSSSGQSQPQHF | TGTGCCAGCAGTTCTAGCTCGTCGGGTCAGAGTCAGCCCCAGCATTTT
TRBJ1-1 | TRBV6-2/TRBV6-3 | once | TRBD1 | 13 | CASSEGGSTKAFF | TGTGCCAGCAGTGAAGGGGGCAGTACTAAAGCTTTCTTT
TRBJ2-7 | TRBV12-3/TRBV12-4 | - | - | 16 | CASSNPRDSGAYEQYF | TGTGCCAGCAGTAACCCCCGGGACTCGGGGGCCTACGAGCAGTACTTC
TRBJ2-2 | TRBV6-4 | - | - | 13 | CASSDSDTGELFF | TGTGCCAGCAGTGACTCCGACACCGGGGAGCTGTTTTTT
TRBJ2-5 | TRBV28 | many | - | 15 | CASSPSLGSEETQYF | TGTGCCAGCTCCCCCAGCTTAGGGTCGGAGGAGACCCAGTACTTC
TRBJ2-7 | TRBV7-2 | - | - | 14 | CASRVVGGSYEQYF | TGTGCCAGCAGAGTGGTTGGGGGGAGTTACGAGCAGTACTTC
TRBJ2-7 | TRBV12-3/TRBV12-4 | many | - | 13 | CASIGDGYYEQYF | TGTGCCAGCATCGGGGACGGATACTACGAGCAGTACTTC
TRBJ2-3 | TRBV12-3/TRBV12-4 | few | - | 14 | CASSLASQPDTQYF | TGTGCCAGCAGTTTAGCGAGTCAGCCAGATACGCAGTATTTT
TRBJ2-7 | TRBV20-1 | many | TRBD1 | 12 | CSADRDSYEQYF | TGCAGTGCGGATCGGGACAGCTACGAGCAGTACTTC
TRBJ2-7 | TRBV6-1 | many | - | 14 | CASSEYKGAYEQYF | TGTGCCAGCAGTGAATATAAGGGGGCCTACGAGCAGTACTTC